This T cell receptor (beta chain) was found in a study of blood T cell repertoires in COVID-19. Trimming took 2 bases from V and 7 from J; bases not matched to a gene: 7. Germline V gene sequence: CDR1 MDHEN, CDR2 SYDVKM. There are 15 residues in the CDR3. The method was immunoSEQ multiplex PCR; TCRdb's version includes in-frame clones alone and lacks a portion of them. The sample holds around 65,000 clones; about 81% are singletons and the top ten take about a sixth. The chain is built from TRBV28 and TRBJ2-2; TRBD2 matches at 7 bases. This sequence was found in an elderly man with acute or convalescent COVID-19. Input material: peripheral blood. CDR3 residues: CASSLLAGVVGELFF. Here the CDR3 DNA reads TGTGCCAGCAGTTTACTGGCGGGAGTTGTCGGGGAGCTGTTTTTT.